This is a list of T cell receptor beta chains from one sample in a study of cytomegalovirus exposure and HLA in healthy donors. Clones were sequenced by immunoSEQ multiplex PCR, and TCRdb holds only the in-frame ones, with some missing. The sample yields 150,000 to 170,000 clones, 80% seen once. The sequencing sample was made of PBMCs. Receptors originate from a woman aged 40 to 50 in good health and CMV-seropositive. Both conserved end residues are part of each CDR3. D genes are given only for firm matches. A clone size is listed for some rows: how often the clone was seen (once, few, many), or a class if it is expanded.

V: TRBV7-2
D: TRBD1
size: once
length: 15
J: TRBJ1-2
DNA: TGTGCCAGCAGCTTTGAACCACAGGGGTTCTATGGCTACACCTTC
CDR3: CASSFEPQGFYGYTF

V: TRBV4-1
D: -
size: -
length: 15
J: TRBJ2-3
DNA: TGCGCCAGCAGCCAAACGGGACTCCTCACAGATACGCAGTATTTT
CDR3: CASSQTGLLTDTQYF

V: TRBV19
D: TRBD2
size: -
length: 15
J: TRBJ2-7
DNA: TGTGCCAGTAGTTTAGGACTAGCGGGAGGCTACGAGCAGTACTTC
CDR3: CASSLGLAGGYEQYF

V: TRBV7-9
D: -
size: -
length: 14
J: TRBJ2-3
DNA: TGTGCCAGCAGCAATCGGGATCTCACAGATACGCAGTATTTT
CDR3: CASSNRDLTDTQYF

V: TRBV4-1
D: -
size: -
length: 14
J: TRBJ2-7
DNA: TGCGCCAGCAGCCTAGGATCGGGGGCCTACGAGCAGTACTTC
CDR3: CASSLGSGAYEQYF

V: TRBV2
D: TRBD2
size: -
length: 16
J: TRBJ2-1
DNA: TGTGCCAGCAGTGAACCGGGACTAGCGGCTTACAATGAGCAGTTCTTC
CDR3: CASSEPGLAAYNEQFF

V: TRBV7-3
D: -
size: -
length: 15
J: TRBJ2-5
DNA: TGTGCCAGCAGCCCCCTCGGGCGGGACGATGAGACCCAGTACTTC
CDR3: CASSPLGRDDETQYF

V: TRBV7-8
D: TRBD2
size: -
length: 19
J: TRBJ2-7
DNA: TGTGCCAGCAGCTCCCTAGCGGGAGGAGGCGGAGGCCACGGGTCCGAGCAGTACTTC
CDR3: CASSSLAGGGGGHGSEQYF

V: TRBV5-4
D: TRBD2
size: -
length: 15
J: TRBJ2-3
DNA: TGTGCCAGCAGCTTGGCCGCGGGAGAGGTAGATACGCAGTATTTT
CDR3: CASSLAAGEVDTQYF

V: TRBV5-1
D: TRBD1
size: -
length: 15
J: TRBJ2-7
DNA: TGCGCCAGCAGCTTGTGGGACAGGGAAAAGAACGAGCAGTACTTC
CDR3: CASSLWDREKNEQYF

V: TRBV7-9
D: TRBD1
size: -
length: 15
J: TRBJ1-2
DNA: TGTGCCAGCAGCTTGACTAACAGGGGGAAAAGGGGCTACACCTTC
CDR3: CASSLTNRGKRGYTF

V: TRBV11-3
D: TRBD2
size: few
length: 18
J: TRBJ2-1
DNA: TGTGCCAGCAGCTTAGTTTCCCCAGCGGGAGCAAAGAGCAATGAGCAGTTCTTC
CDR3: CASSLVSPAGAKSNEQFF

V: TRBV28
D: -
size: -
length: 15
J: TRBJ2-1
DNA: TGTGCCAGCAGCCCGACAGGTCTTCTAAGCTATGAGCAGTTCTTC
CDR3: CASSPTGLLSYEQFF

V: TRBV28
D: TRBD2
size: -
length: 15
J: TRBJ2-7
DNA: TGTGCCAGCAGACCTGGACTAGCGGGAGGTTACGAGCAGTACTTC
CDR3: CASRPGLAGGYEQYF